This TCR beta chain comes out of a study of blood T cell repertoires in COVID-19. Study background: Acute and convalescent COVID-19 samples came from the United States, Italy and Spain. In each case, the material was cDNA or gDNA derived from T cells, B-cell-depleted T cells, or PBMCs.

As handled by the study authors: Reference gene primers were amplified, and this amplification served to estimate nucleated cell counts. Measured with immunoSEQ multiplex PCR; TCRdb has only the in-frame clones, and not every one. The V and J calls and clone size were taken over from that table, and D and trimming were inferred from the DNA. The sample yields roughly 250,000 clones, 83% seen once. The V gene's germline CDR1 is SGHTA and CDR2 FQGNSA. Trimming took off 1 base at V and 4 bases at J, with 11 bases between the two ends. The CDR3 sequence is 15 residues long. The sample taken for sequencing was peripheral blood. This rearrangement joins TRBV7-2 to TRBJ1-3; D is unclear. The source is a woman aged 50 to 60 with acute or convalescent COVID-19. Here the CDR3 reads CASSLGAAPGNTIYF. CDR3 DNA: TGTGCCAGCAGCTTAGGGGCCGCGCCAGGAAACACCATATATTTT.